This TCR beta chain was found in a study of control samples from healthy donors and cancer patients. CDR3 length equals 13 residues. Trimming took off 8 bases at V and 2 bases at J, with 11 bases between the two ends. CDR1 is LNHDA and CDR2 is SQIVND in the germline V gene (reference sequence). Data came from immunoSEQ multiplex PCR; TCRdb stores just in-frame clones and leaves some out. The data show about 80,000 clones, 70% to 90% seen once. Sequencing used blood. This TCR came from a woman aged 50 to 60 in good health. The chain combines TRBV19 with TRBJ2-3, with D possibly being TRBD1 (6 bases). This chain's CDR3 is CASSYRDTDTQYF. DNA for the CDR3: TGTGCCAGTTCGTACAGGGACACAGATACGCAGTATTTT.